A single sample gave rise to the 30 T cell receptor beta chains below, sequenced in a study of vaccination effects on CD4 cells after COVID-19 (dated by TCRdb to between 2021 and 2024). To identify antigen-specific CD4+ T cell clonotypes by their expansion, the ViraFEST assay first stimulated PBMC with viral peptide pools and then applied TCR sequencing. After less than eleven days of culture, CD4+ T cells were isolated with the EasySep CD4+ T cell isolation kit. PCR-confirmed SARS-CoV-2 infection had occurred in convalescent patients between March and December 2020, before the Alpha, Beta and Delta variants emerged in the United States. For these receptors, no antigen is known. Library generation was performed with the immunoSEQ multiplex PCR assay. The table was pulled from immuneACCESS by TCRdb, which kept in-frame rearrangements only. Such tables lose some clones; where checked, under half of the loss comes from unresolved V genes, and the rest has no known cause. This sample gives around 47,000 clones in total; approximately 70% of them show up just once. 25% to 40% of the sample lies in the top ten.

This specimen consisted of CD4+ T cells from PBMCs cultured with a peptide pool, obtained before COVID-19 vaccination. The origin of the receptors is a human donor who had a prior SARS-CoV-2 infection.

The chain joins TRBV13 to TRBJ2-7, with TRBD2 matching over 9 bases. Trimming took 1 base from V and 5 from J; bases not matched to a gene: 9. The CDR3 has 16 residues. Germline loops: CDR1 PRHDT, CDR2 FYEKMQ (reference sequence). Here the CDR3 DNA reads TGTGCCAGCAGCTTAGCTGCTAGCGGGATTTCGAACGAGCAGTACTTC. It codes for CASSLAASGISNEQYF.

The chain employs TRBV12-3 or TRBV12-4 and TRBJ1-1; weak D call: TRBD1 (6 bases). Trimming took off 7 bases at V and 3 bases at J, with 12 bases between the two ends. The CDR3 covers 13 residues. The chain's CDR3 is CASKSGEYTEAFF. CDR3 coding DNA: TGTGCCAGCAAGTCAGGGGAGTACACTGAAGCTTTCTTT.

In regard to this clone: One junction end disagrees with the germline gene, perhaps due to a read error. This chain connects TRBV6-5 to TRBJ1-2, with 7 bases matching TRBD1. Germline V gene lookup returns CDR1 MNHEY and CDR2 SVGAGI. The CDR3 is 15 amino acids. CDR3 nucleotides: TGTGCCAGCGGTTACACAGGGGTAACTCTCTATGGCTACACCTTC. It encodes CASGYTGVTLYGYTF.

This clone was recorded a few times. The chain combines TRBV30 with TRBJ1-1; no definite D call. Germline-derived CDR1 and CDR2 are GTSNPN and SVGIG (reference sequence). Deletions cut 0 bases from V and 8 bases from J, with 13 bases between. The CDR3 has 13 residues. The CDR3 sequence is CAWSVGGRLEAFF. CDR3 coding DNA: TGTGCCTGGAGTGTCGGCGGGCGGCTAGAAGCTTTCTTT.

This clone was recorded a few times. V and J are TRBV3-1 (or the pseudogene TRBV3-2) and TRBJ2-2, with 7 bases matching TRBD2. Per germline, CDR1 LGHDT and CDR2 YNNKEL (reference sequence). The length of the CDR3 is 14 residues. Trimming at V came to 5 bases and at J to 6 bases, leaving 6 bases not matched to a gene. The CDR3 loop is CASSSGGIPGELFF. DNA for the CDR3: TGTGCCAGCAGCTCCGGGGGGATTCCCGGGGAGCTGTTTTTT.

This clone was seen only a few times. CDR3 DNA sequence: TGTGCCAGCAGCTTAGAGAGGAACACTGAAGCTTTCTTT. Its translation: CASSLERNTEAFF. This chain connects TRBV11-3 to TRBJ1-1; no firm D call. Trimming stripped 0 bases from V and 1 base from J, with 3 bases between. In germline, CDR1 is SGHNT, CDR2 YENEEA. This CDR3 spans 13 amino acids.

The rearrangement joins TRBV7-2 to TRBJ2-1; D possibly corresponds to TRBD2 (6 bases). This CDR3 comprises 13 residues. V was pared by 5 bases and J by 4 bases, with 9 bases between. The germline CDR1 and CDR2 sequences are SGHTA and FQGNSA. CDR3 coding DNA: TGTGCCAGCAGCCGGGGACTTTACAATGAGCAGTTCTTC. Protein product: CASSRGLYNEQFF.

This chain connects TRBV5-8 to TRBJ1-2; no reliable D call. Looked up from germline, CDR1 is SGHTS and CDR2 is YDEGEE. Trimming removed 4 bases at V and 3 bases at J, with 10 bases between. This CDR3 contains 13 residues. The CDR3 spells CASSPRAYYGYTF. CDR3 DNA: TGTGCCAGCAGCCCCCGGGCCTACTATGGCTACACCTTC.

This chain joins TRBV5-1 and TRBJ2-5; 9 nucleotides align to TRBD2. Germline CDR1 reads SGHRS; CDR2 reads YFSETQ. The J segment lost 2 bases and the V segment lost 0 bases, leaving 5 bases of the junction unmatched. This CDR3 has 16 amino acids. The CDR3 loop is CASSLVWRGGQETQYF. Here the CDR3 DNA reads TGCGCCAGCAGCTTGGTTTGGCGGGGGGGACAAGAGACCCAGTACTTC. The entire variable domain, with the rest obtained from reference TRBV5-1 and TRBJ2-5, is as follows: KAGVTQTPRYLIKTRGQQVTLSCSPISGHRSVSWYQQTPGQGLQFLFEYFSETQRNKGNFPGRFSGRQFSNSRSEMNVSTLELGDSALYLCASSLVWRGGQETQYFGPGTRLLVL.

The chain combines TRBV6-6 with TRBJ1-4, with a tentative D call TRBD1 (5 bases). This CDR3 is built from 14 residues. Looked up from germline, CDR1 is MNHNY and CDR2 is SVGAGI (reference sequence). V shed 7 bases and J shed 6 bases, with 15 bases lying between them. The CDR3 reads CASTLGAGDEKLFF. Here the CDR3 DNA reads TGTGCCAGCACCTTAGGGGCAGGTGATGAAAAACTGTTTTTT.

CDR3 protein: CARYQGFGETQYF. The CDR3 DNA sequence: TGTGCCAGATACCAGGGATTTGGGGAGACCCAGTACTTC. V usage is TRBV21-1 and J usage is TRBJ2-5; the D call of TRBD1 is as the table states it, not checked on the DNA. TRBV21-1 is tagged as a pseudogene. This CDR3 region has 13 residues.

There are a few counts of this clone. The V call is TRBV6-5, the J call TRBJ2-3; D remains ambiguous. There are 14 residues in the CDR3. Germline loops: CDR1 MNHEY, CDR2 SVGAGI. V was clipped by 2 bases and J by 2 bases, with 8 bases between them. The CDR3 spells CASSYEAFTDTQYF. The DNA for the CDR3 is TGTGCCAGCAGTTACGAGGCCTTCACAGATACGCAGTATTTT.

The rearrangement joins TRBV7-9 to TRBJ1-1; D is unclear. CDR1 is SEHNR and CDR2 is FQNEAQ in the germline V gene (reference sequence). CDR3 length: 15 residues. V was clipped by 1 base and J by 1 base, with 10 bases between them. The CDR3 loop is CASSLVRAGNTEAFF. CDR3 bases: TGTGCCAGCAGCTTAGTAAGAGCAGGGAACACTGAAGCTTTCTTT.

This clone has more than one count but fewer than ten. The chain has TRBV2 and TRBJ1-1; a possible D gene is TRBD1 (6 bases). From germline, CDR1 is SNHLY and CDR2 FYNNEI. The CDR3 spans 16 residues. V was clipped by 4 bases and J by 5 bases, with 20 bases between them. The CDR3 here is CASSAEQGFLGTEAFF. For the CDR3, the DNA is TGTGCCAGCAGTGCAGAGCAGGGGTTCCTAGGGACTGAAGCTTTCTTT.

The chain uses TRBV13 and TRBJ2-5; D gene uncertain. This CDR3 comprises 14 residues. CDR1 is PRHDT and CDR2 is FYEKMQ in the germline V gene (reference sequence). V lost 3 bases to trimming and J lost 0 bases, with 8 bases between them. This CDR3 reads CASSLGQNQETQYF. The DNA of the CDR3 is TGTGCCAGCAGCTTGGGTCAAAACCAAGAGACCCAGTACTTC.

The chain has TRBV29-1 and TRBJ2-7; 8 nucleotides agree with TRBD1. The CDR3 has 13 amino acids. Germline values: CDR1 SQVTM, CDR2 ANQGSEA. The trim removed 4 bases at V and 5 bases at J, leaving 7 bases unmatched. The CDR3 is CSVVGDRKDEQYF. The DNA of the CDR3 is TGCAGCGTTGTCGGGGACAGGAAGGACGAGCAGTACTTC.

In its sample, this clone was seen a few times. The rearrangement joins TRBV27 to TRBJ2-1, with 11 bases that match TRBD2. The trim removed 3 bases at V and 4 bases at J, leaving 2 bases unmatched. Germline CDR1 MNHEY, CDR2 SMNVEV (reference sequence). This CDR3 comprises 15 residues. The CDR3 DNA sequence: TGTGCCAGCAGTTTGCGACTAGCGGGATACAATGAGCAGTTCTTC. Translation gives CASSLRLAGYNEQFF.

The rearrangement joins TRBV30 to TRBJ2-2; TRBD2 matches 10 bases. Trimming took 0 bases from V and 7 from J; bases not matched to a gene: 8. CDR3 length: 16 amino acids. Germline V gene data show CDR1 as GTSNPN and CDR2 as SVGIG (reference sequence). This CDR3 reads CAWSVGLAGVLGELFF. DNA of the CDR3: TGTGCCTGGAGTGTCGGGCTAGCGGGGGTCCTCGGGGAGCTGTTTTTT.

The chain carries TRBV24-1 and TRBJ2-5; D is perhaps TRBD2 (6 bases). CDR3 size: 15 residues. Germline lookup yields CDR1 KGHDR and CDR2 SFDVKD. Trimming stripped 4 bases from V and 5 bases from J, with 16 bases between. Written as DNA, the CDR3 is TGTGCCACCAGTGACCCCCGAGGGGACTCGGAGACCCAGTACTTC. Its protein is CATSDPRGDSETQYF.

This clone was found a few times. The rearrangement joins TRBV7-3 to TRBJ2-7; TRBD1 matches 8 bases. J lost 5 bases, V lost 5 bases, and 5 bases had no gene match. CDR3 size: 13 residues. CDR1 is SGHTA and CDR2 is FQGTGA in the germline V gene. The CDR3 sequence: CASSLDRGHEQYF. DNA of the CDR3: TGTGCCAGCAGCCTAGACAGGGGCCACGAGCAGTACTTC.

This clone was observed a handful of times. The chain is built from TRBV7-2 and TRBJ1-2; no reliable D call. The ends were cut back, 1 base at V and 7 bases at J, with 13 bases in the middle. The CDR3 has 14 amino acids. Germline loops: CDR1 SGHTA, CDR2 FQGNSA. The CDR3 here is CASSLGATTGGYTF. CDR3 DNA: TGTGCCAGCAGCTTAGGGGCTACAACGGGTGGCTACACCTTC.

The chain recombines TRBV5-6 with TRBJ2-5; D is unresolved. Looked up from germline, CDR1 is SGHDT and CDR2 is YYEEEE. This CDR3 is 12 amino acids long. The V end lost 1 base, the J end lost 5 bases, and 6 bases lay between the germline ends. CDR3 DNA: TGTGCCAGCAGCTTGATGGGGGAGACCCAGTACTTC. This sequence encodes CASSLMGETQYF. Together with reference TRBV5-6 and TRBJ2-5, the CDR3 gives the full variable domain: DAGVTQSPTHLIKTRGQQVTLRCSPKSGHDTVSWYQQALGQGPQFIFQYYEEEERQRGNFPDRFSGHQFPNYSSELNVNALLLGDSALYLCASSLMGETQYFGPGTRLLVL.

This clone has just a few counts. The chain recombines TRBV7-5 with TRBJ2-7; TRBD1 is the table's D call, not checked against the DNA. TRBV7-5 is given as a pseudogene. The CDR3 spans 14 residues. CDR3 DNA sequence: TGTGCCAGAAGCCGAAAGAGGACAGGGATCGAGCAGTACTTC. Encoded protein: CARSRKRTGIEQYF.

The rearrangement links TRBV18 to TRBJ1-1; D remains ambiguous. V shed 1 base and J shed 5 bases, with 8 bases lying between them. Germline CDR1 KGHSH, CDR2 LQKENI. This CDR3 contains 13 residues. In nucleotides, the CDR3 is TGTGCCAGCTCACCACTTCCCACGACTGAAGCTTTCTTT. The encoded protein is CASSPLPTTEAFF.

The chain has TRBV2 and TRBJ2-5; 8 positions match TRBD1. Germline loops: CDR1 SNHLY, CDR2 FYNNEI. V gave up 3 bases and J gave up 5 bases; unmatched junction bases: 2. The CDR3 length is 13 residues. CDR3 nucleotide sequence: TGTGCCAGCAGTGACCGGGACAGGGAGACCCAGTACTTC. This encodes CASSDRDRETQYF.

This clone was counted a few times. The CDR3 loop is CASSPRGPHNEQFF. Here the CDR3 DNA reads TGTGCCAGCAGCCCCAGGGGTCCCCACAATGAGCAGTTCTTC. The V call is TRBV4-2, the J call TRBJ2-1; D may be TRBD1 (6 bases). Germline V gene data show CDR1 as LGHNA and CDR2 as YNFKEQ. The CDR3 spans 14 residues. V dropped 4 bases and J dropped 5 bases, with 12 bases sitting between them.

The CDR3: CASSFVLAGLNNEQFF. The CDR3 DNA follows: TGTGCCAGCAGCTTTGTTCTAGCGGGACTTAACAATGAGCAGTTCTTC. The rearrangement joins TRBV7-9 to TRBJ2-1, with 9 bases identical to TRBD2. CDR1 and CDR2 from the germline V gene are SEHNR and FQNEAQ (reference sequence). Losses at the gene ends were 3 bases for V and 5 bases for J; bases not matched to a gene: 8. The CDR3 extends over 16 amino acids. The full variable domain, rest sourced from reference TRBV7-9 and TRBJ2-1, is DTGVSQNPRHKITKRGQNVTFRCDPISEHNRLYWYRQTLGQGPEFLTYFQNEAQLEKSRLLSDRFSAERPKGSFSTLEIQRTEQGDSAMYLCASSFVLAGLNNEQFFGPGTRLTVL.

The rearrangement joins TRBV30 to TRBJ2-3, with 9 bases that match TRBD1. Germline CDR1 is GTSNPN and CDR2 is SVGIG (reference sequence). The CDR3 has 17 amino acids. J lost 3 bases, V lost 4 bases, and 14 bases had no gene match. CDR3 nucleotides: TGTGCCTGGACCGAGGGGTGGACAGGGGTTTTTACAGATACGCAGTATTTT. It specifies CAWTEGWTGVFTDTQYF.

CDR3 region: CASSAQGISNQPQHF. In nucleotides, the CDR3 is TGTGCCAGCAGCGCACAGGGGATTAGCAATCAGCCCCAGCATTTT. The rearrangement joins TRBV9 to TRBJ1-5, with 7 bases fitting TRBD1. Trimming removed 3 bases from V and 0 bases from J; junction bases left unmatched: 3. CDR1 SGDLS and CDR2 YYNGEE come from the germline V gene. This CDR3 has 15 residues.

The chain joins TRBV11-2 to TRBJ2-7, with 8 bases matching TRBD2. Losses at the gene ends were 1 base for V and 1 base for J; bases not matched to a gene: 9. Germline lookup yields CDR1 SGHAT and CDR2 FQNNGV. This CDR3 contains 17 residues. CDR3: CASSLGGGQTKSYEQYF. In DNA, the CDR3 is TGTGCCAGCAGCTTAGGCGGGGGGCAGACAAAATCCTACGAGCAGTACTTC.